Presented here are 22 T cell receptor beta chains from one specimen sequenced in a study of blood T cell repertoires in COVID-19. Here immunoSEQ multiplex PCR was the method, and the copy in TCRdb shows in-frame clones only, minus some. The sample consists of 100,000 to 150,000 clones, 70% to 90% of them appearing once. Specimen: peripheral blood. These receptors came from an elderly woman with acute or convalescent COVID-19.

The chain carries TRBV4-1 and TRBJ1-5; no definite D call. V was shortened by 1 base and J by 2 bases, with 6 bases between the two germline ends. Germline loops: CDR1 MGHRA, CDR2 YSYEKL. The CDR3 runs to 14 residues. CDR3 coding DNA: TGCGCCAGCAGCCAAGCCGGGGGCAATCAGCCCCAGCATTTT. Residues: CASSQAGGNQPQHF.

The chain couples TRBV28 to TRBJ1-4; TRBD1 is a possible D gene (6 bases). CDR1 is MDHEN, CDR2 SYDVKM, per germline. The CDR3 contains 13 residues. Trimming shortened V by 6 bases and J by 8 bases, and 13 bases separated the two germline ends. The CDR3 nucleotides are TGTGCCAGCAGCCAGGGGTTTGAGGAAAAACTGTTTTTT. Protein product: CASSQGFEEKLFF.

The chain combines TRBV5-1 with TRBJ1-2; TRBD1 agrees at 9 bases. The V segment lost 4 bases and the J segment 6 bases; nucleotides outside the gene matches: 7. This CDR3 has 14 residues. Germline CDR1 is SGHRS and CDR2 is YFSETQ. CDR3 nucleotides: TGCGCCAGCAGCACGGGACAGGGCGAGCATGGCTACACCTTC. Translating gives CASSTGQGEHGYTF.

The chain combines TRBV18 with TRBJ2-7; tentatively, D is TRBD1 (6 bases). Germline V gene lookup returns CDR1 KGHSH and CDR2 LQKENI. The ends were cut back, 4 bases at V and 2 bases at J, with 15 bases in the middle. There are 15 residues in the CDR3. CDR3 coding DNA: TGTGCCAGCTCACGGCGCCGGGACATTGCCTACGAGCAGTACTTC. Encoded protein: CASSRRRDIAYEQYF.

The chain couples TRBV6-2 or TRBV6-3 to TRBJ1-1; 8 bases agree with TRBD1. The germline V gene encodes CDR1 MNHEY and CDR2 SVGEGT. The CDR3 extends over 15 amino acids. The junction had 8 bases not matched to a gene; V was cut back by 6 bases and J by 2 bases. The CDR3 bases are TGTGCCAGCAGCCCCCGGGACAGGCCTAACACTGAAGCTTTCTTT. Protein product: CASSPRDRPNTEAFF.

This clone was seen only a few times. The J gene is TRBJ1-5, the V gene TRBV19, with D possibly being TRBD1 (6 bases). Trimming took off 3 bases at V and 4 bases at J, with 16 bases between the two ends. The CDR3 has 16 residues. The germline V gene has CDR1 LNHDA and CDR2 SQIVND (reference sequence). CDR3 coding DNA: TGTGCCAGTAGTATTGGAAGAGACAGGTATAATCAGCCCCAGCATTTT. As protein: CASSIGRDRYNQPQHF.

This chain uses TRBV5-1 with TRBJ1-6; TRBD1 matches at 10 bases. The CDR3 is 15 residues long. After removal of 1 base from V and 8 bases from J, the junction contained 3 bases not matched to a gene. Germline V gene sequence: CDR1 SGHRS, CDR2 YFSETQ. CDR3 in DNA: TGCGCCAGCAGCTTGACCGGGACAGGGGATTCACCCCTCCACTTT. Translating it yields CASSLTGTGDSPLHF.

The genes are TRBV5-8 and TRBJ2-7; 8 nucleotides agree with TRBD1. CDR1 is SGHTS and CDR2 is YDEGEE in the germline V gene. CDR3 length: 14 amino acids. V shed 4 bases, J shed 3 bases, and the junction held 6 bases outside the gene matches. DNA of the CDR3: TGTGCCAGCAGCGCGCAGGGGGCGGACTACGAGCAGTACTTC. This translates into CASSAQGADYEQYF.

The chain combines TRBV11-2 with TRBJ2-3; D is ambiguous. The germline V gene encodes CDR1 SGHAT and CDR2 FQNNGV. The CDR3 consists of 13 residues. V was pared by 6 bases and J by 0 bases, with 7 bases between. CDR3 residues: CASSFGSTDTQYF. Here the CDR3 DNA reads TGTGCCAGCAGTTTCGGTAGCACAGATACGCAGTATTTT. Full variable domain (outside the CDR3, taken from reference TRBV11-2 and TRBJ2-3): EAGVAQSPRYKIIEKRQSVAFWCNPISGHATLYWYQQILGQGPKLLIQFQNNGVVDDSQLPKDRFSAERLKGVDSTLKIQPAKLEDSAVYLCASSFGSTDTQYFGPGTRLTVL.

This chain links TRBV2 with TRBJ1-3, with D possibly matching TRBD1 (5 bases). CDR3 length: 15 amino acids. Germline values: CDR1 SNHLY, CDR2 FYNNEI. Trimming pared 2 bases from V and 4 bases from J, leaving 12 bases between. Here the CDR3 reads CASSELWAGGNTIYF. In DNA, the CDR3 is TGTGCCAGCAGTGAATTGTGGGCAGGGGGAAACACCATATATTTT.

The chain joins TRBV10-3 to TRBJ2-1, with a tentative D call TRBD1 (6 bases). Trimming removed 4 bases from V and 0 bases from J, with 7 bases in between. Germline V lookup: CDR1 ENHRY, CDR2 SYGVKD. The CDR3 has 14 residues. CDR3 sequence (DNA): TGTGCCATCAGTGGACAGGTCTCCTACAATGAGCAGTTCTTC. It specifies CAISGQVSYNEQFF.

This chain links TRBV3-1 (or the pseudogene TRBV3-2) with TRBJ1-1; D is perhaps TRBD1 (5 bases). Germline-derived CDR1 and CDR2 are LGHDT and YNNKEL (reference sequence). This CDR3 is 13 amino acids long. V lost 1 base, J lost 8 bases, and 11 bases lay in between. The CDR3 region has the DNA TGTGCCAGCAGCCAAGGGGGGAGGACAGAAGCTTTCTTT. It specifies CASSQGGRTEAFF.

The rearrangement joins TRBV28 to TRBJ2-7, with 8 nucleotides matching TRBD1. CDR3 size: 16 residues. Germline V lookup: CDR1 MDHEN, CDR2 SYDVKM. Trimming removed 5 bases from V and 6 bases from J; junction bases left unmatched: 15. The CDR3 bases are TGTGCCAGCAGTCCCACACCCCGGACAGGGATGGGCGAGCAGTACTTC. Translation gives CASSPTPRTGMGEQYF.

This clone has only one observation. This chain connects TRBV11-3 to TRBJ2-5; TRBD1 might be the D (5 bases). From germline, CDR1 is SGHNT and CDR2 YENEEA. With 4 bases removed from V and 7 bases from J, the gap between germline ends came to 19 bases. The CDR3 totals 15 residues. The CDR3: CASSSTSWGQGTQYF. CDR3 in DNA: TGTGCCAGCAGCTCGACCTCATGGGGCCAGGGGACCCAGTACTTC. The full variable domain, in which reference TRBV11-3 and TRBJ2-5 provide the parts outside the CDR3, is EAGVVQSPRYKIIEKKQPVAFWCNPISGHNTLYWYLQNLGQGPELLIRYENEEAVDDSQLPKDRFSAERLKGVDSTLKIQPAELGDSAVYLCASSSTSWGQGTQYFGPGTRLLVL.

The rearrangement links TRBV27 to TRBJ1-6; possibly TRBD1 for D (6 bases). Germline loops: CDR1 MNHEY, CDR2 SMNVEV (reference sequence). Deletions cut 5 bases from V and 5 bases from J, with 13 bases between. The CDR3 extends over 15 amino acids. CDR3 bases: TGTGCCAGCAGTCTAGGGGGGGCGGATAATTCACCCCTCCACTTT. Translated, it gives CASSLGGADNSPLHF.

This clone was seen more than once but under ten times. This sequence joins TRBV19 and TRBJ1-6, with a tentative D call TRBD1 (6 bases). The CDR3 contains 16 residues. With 5 bases removed from V and 9 bases from J, the gap between germline ends came to 20 bases. Germline CDR1 is LNHDA and CDR2 is SQIVND (reference sequence). The CDR3 nucleotides are TGTGCCAGTAGTGGGGGGGTCCCAGGGGTGCGTTCACCCCTCCACTTT. Translated: CASSGGVPGVRSPLHF.

This clone was observed a few times. The V and J genes are TRBV19 and TRBJ1-6, with no clear D. CDR3 size: 13 residues. V was trimmed by 4 bases and J by 7 bases, leaving 8 bases between them. Germline CDR1 is LNHDA and CDR2 is SQIVND (reference sequence). The CDR3 is CASSTTGNSPLHF. For the CDR3, the DNA is TGTGCCAGTAGTACGACCGGGAATTCACCCCTCCACTTT.

The J gene is TRBJ1-1, the V gene TRBV5-4; TRBD1 matches 10 bases. CDR3 length: 14 residues. The junction had 2 bases not matched to a gene; V was cut back by 1 base and J by 5 bases. CDR1 is SGHNT, CDR2 YYREEE, per germline (reference sequence). CDR3: CASSLKDRGTEAFF. Written as DNA, the CDR3 is TGTGCCAGCAGCTTGAAGGACAGGGGGACTGAAGCTTTCTTT.

V usage is TRBV5-1 and J usage is TRBJ2-2; D gene unclear. The ends were cut back, 0 bases at V and 0 bases at J, with 6 bases in the middle. This CDR3 is 15 amino acids long. Per the germline V gene, CDR1 is SGHRS and CDR2 is YFSETQ. CDR3 sequence: CASSLAQANTGELFF. In DNA, the CDR3 is TGCGCCAGCAGCTTGGCGCAGGCGAACACCGGGGAGCTGTTTTTT.

The J gene is TRBJ2-7, the V gene TRBV11-2, with 8 bases matching TRBD1. This CDR3 has 12 amino acids. The germline CDR1 and CDR2 sequences are SGHAT and FQNNGV. After removal of 6 bases from V and 4 bases from J, the junction contained 2 bases not matched to a gene. In nucleotides, the CDR3 is TGTGCCAGCAGACGGACAGGGTACGAGCAGTACTTC. Translation gives CASRRTGYEQYF.

This clone appeared a single time. J is TRBJ1-2 and V is TRBV5-1; no clear D. CDR3 size: 14 residues. The germline V gene has CDR1 SGHRS and CDR2 YFSETQ. V lost 4 bases to trimming and J lost 0 bases, with 10 bases between them. The CDR3, as DNA: TGCGCCAGCAGCGAGGGCGCCTCTAACTATGGCTACACCTTC. This codes for CASSEGASNYGYTF.

This chain uses TRBV7-9 with TRBJ2-3, with 12 bases aligning to TRBD2. The germline V gene has CDR1 SEHNR and CDR2 FQNEAQ (reference sequence). Losses at the gene ends were 2 bases for V and 4 bases for J; bases not matched to a gene: 4. There are 16 residues in the CDR3. The CDR3 sequence: CASSLTLAGGADTQYF. CDR3 nucleotides: TGTGCCAGCAGCTTAACACTAGCGGGAGGAGCAGATACGCAGTATTTT. The variable domain in full, with the rest retrieved from reference TRBV7-9 and TRBJ2-3, is DTGVSQNPRHKITKRGQNVTFRCDPISEHNRLYWYRQTLGQGPEFLTYFQNEAQLEKSRLLSDRFSAERPKGSFSTLEIQRTEQGDSAMYLCASSLTLAGGADTQYFGPGTRLTVL.